The text below deals with one TCR beta chain. A much larger clone differs by one base, so this may be a read error. This record comes from a study of kidney transplant recipient with SARS-CoV-2 infection. TCRdb re-derived calls from the reads in MiXCR, one entry per CDR3 protein. The sample has 200,000 to 300,000 distinct CDR3 sequences; under 35% are singletons. V dropped 6 bases and J dropped 8 bases, with 17 bases sitting between them. Germline CDR1 MGHRA, CDR2 YSYEKL. This CDR3 spans 15 amino acids. This TCR derives from a male patient between 25 and 40 years old who had COVID-19 and was a kidney transplant recipient. T cells may partly derive from the graft donor. The sequences come from a blood sample, collected at baseline and between days 110 and 120 from a kidney transplant recipient. The gene calls are TRBV4-1 and TRBJ1-6; weak D call: TRBD1 (5 bases). CDR3 nucleotide sequence: TGCGCCAGCAGACAGGAGCATCAAACCTATTCACCCCTCCACTTT. This gives the protein CASRQEHQTYSPLHF.